The 28 T cell receptor beta chains presented below share a single source sample, sequenced in a study of T cell repertoires in cytomegalovirus infection. A single record per CDR3 protein comes from TCRdb applying MiXCR to the reads. The repertoire holds more than 75,000 distinct CDR3 sequences, with approximately 30% as singletons. The antigens of these receptors remain unknown. The material sequenced was CD8+ T cells from cultured PBMCs, taken from culture after CMV antigen stimulation. These receptors were taken from a human donor in good health (CMV status not recorded). Some clones in this sample may be carry-over from other donors' samples.

The genes are TRBV7-6 and TRBJ1-6; possible D gene TRBD1, 5 bases. The germline CDR1 and CDR2 sequences are SGHVS and FNYEAQ. V lost 5 bases, J lost 6 bases, and 11 bases lay in between. This CDR3 spans 14 amino acids. Written as DNA, the CDR3 is TGTGCCAGCAGCCCCGGGGCAGCTAATTCACCCCTCCACTTT. It is translated as CASSPGAANSPLHF. The variable domain in full, completed from reference TRBV7-6 and TRBJ1-6, reads GAGVSQSPRYKVTKRGQDVALRCDPISGHVSLYWYRQALGQGPEFLTYFNYEAQQDKSGLPNDRFSAERPEGSISTLTIQRTEQRDSAMYRCASSPGAANSPLHFGNGTRLTVT.

This clonotype was seen only a few times. The rearrangement links TRBV11-2 to TRBJ1-6, with no clear D. The CDR3 runs 14 residues. Germline V gene lookup returns CDR1 SGHAT and CDR2 FQNNGV. V lost 5 bases to trimming and J lost 2 bases, with 7 bases between them. CDR3 in amino acids: CASSRGTYNSPLHF. The DNA of the CDR3 is TGTGCCAGCAGCCGAGGAACCTATAATTCACCCCTCCACTTT.

This clonotype occurred a few times. This sequence joins TRBV29-1 and TRBJ1-1; D ambiguous. Germline CDR1 reads SQVTM; CDR2 reads ANQGSEA. The CDR3 is 14 amino acids. The CDR3 loop is CRALEGIGDTEAFF. The CDR3 nucleotides are TGCAGAGCGTTGGAGGGAATAGGCGACACTGAAGCTTTCTTT.

The genes are TRBV2 and TRBJ2-3, with 8 positions matching TRBD2. CDR3 length: 15 residues. Per germline, CDR1 SNHLY and CDR2 FYNNEI. Unmatched junction bases numbered 16, after V lost 7 bases and J lost 10 bases. The CDR3 nucleotides read TGTGCCAGCATGGAACGGGGGGGCCGGATAGCTGCGCAGTATTTT. Translation: CASMERGGRIAAQYF.

The CDR3 reads CASRPPGQGLNTEAFF. The DNA of the CDR3 is TGTGCCAGCAGGCCACCGGGACAGGGATTGAACACTGAAGCTTTCTTT. The rearrangement uses TRBV5-4 and TRBJ1-1, with TRBD1 matching 9 bases. From germline, CDR1 is SGHNT and CDR2 YYREEE (reference sequence). The ends lost 5 bases at V and 0 bases at J; junction bases unmatched: 8. The CDR3 runs to 16 residues.

This rearrangement joins TRBV28 to TRBJ1-5; 10 bases agree with TRBD1. V trimming: 2 bases; J trimming: 2 bases; junction bases outside the gene matches: 12. Germline V gene lookup returns CDR1 MDHEN and CDR2 SYDVKM. This CDR3 has 19 residues. CDR3 sequence: CASSLGLGTGDWRNQPQHF. DNA of the CDR3: TGTGCCAGCAGTTTAGGGTTGGGGACAGGGGATTGGCGCAATCAGCCCCAGCATTTT.

The CDR3 bases are TGCGCCAGCAGTCCCATTACAGGGGGCGAAGATACGCAGTATTTT. Translation gives CASSPITGGEDTQYF. This chain connects TRBV4-1 to TRBJ2-3; 9 bases map to TRBD1. The V gene end was trimmed by 6 bases and the J gene end by 5 bases; junction bases not matched to a gene: 9. CDR1 and CDR2 from the germline V gene are MGHRA and YSYEKL. The CDR3 extends over 15 amino acids.

V and J are TRBV7-9 and TRBJ2-7; possibly TRBD2 for D (7 bases). CDR3 size: 16 residues. The V gene lost 6 bases and the J gene lost 1 base, with 19 bases spanning the gap. CDR1 is SEHNR, CDR2 FQNEAQ, per germline (reference sequence). CDR3 sequence reads: CASRPRRGAESYEQYF. For the CDR3, the DNA is TGTGCCAGCAGACCCCGTCGGGGGGCCGAATCCTACGAGCAGTACTTC. The full variable domain, with the rest looked up from reference TRBV7-9 and TRBJ2-7, is DTGVSQNPRHKITKRGQNVTFRCDPISEHNRLYWYRQTLGQGPEFLTYFQNEAQLEKSRLLSDRFSAERPKGSFSTLEIQRTEQGDSAMYLCASRPRRGAESYEQYFGPGTRLTVT.

V gene TRBV6-8 combines with J gene TRBJ2-3; D might be TRBD1 or TRBD2, each matching 5 bases. The length of the CDR3 is 15 residues. V was clipped by 0 bases and J by 4 bases, with 11 bases between them. CDR1 MNHGY and CDR2 SAAAGT come from the germline V gene. The CDR3, as DNA: TGTGCCAGCAGTTACTCGGGCCAGGGAGCAGATACGCAGTATTTT. This codes for CASSYSGQGADTQYF.

CDR3 loop: CASSGQGFTGELFF. In DNA, the CDR3 is TGTGCCAGCAGTGGACAGGGGTTCACCGGGGAGCTGTTTTTT. The chain uses TRBV2 and TRBJ2-2; 8 positions match TRBD1. CDR1 is SNHLY and CDR2 is FYNNEI in the germline V gene. This CDR3 comprises 14 residues. After removal of 4 bases from V and 4 bases from J, the junction contained 2 bases not matched to a gene.

The chain recombines TRBV6-1 with TRBJ1-2; 7 bases match TRBD1. CDR1 is MNHNS, CDR2 SASEGT, per germline. The CDR3 runs to 14 residues. The J segment lost 5 bases and the V segment lost 6 bases, leaving 9 bases of the junction unmatched. CDR3 in DNA: TGTGCCAGCAGCTCCCTGACAGGGTGGTATGGCTACACCTTC. Its protein is CASSSLTGWYGYTF.

The rearrangement links TRBV4-1 to TRBJ2-2; D possibly corresponds to TRBD2 (5 bases). CDR3 length equals 14 residues. Trimming left V 1 base short and J 7 bases short, with 10 bases between. Germline-derived CDR1 and CDR2 are MGHRA and YSYEKL. CDR3 loop: CASSQAGLGGELFF. The CDR3 DNA sequence: TGCGCCAGCAGCCAAGCGGGGTTGGGCGGGGAGCTGTTTTTT.

The chain carries TRBV6-1 and TRBJ2-7; maybe TRBD1 (5 bases). This CDR3 has 13 amino acids. Trimming cost V 4 bases and J 0 bases, with 7 bases left between them. CDR1 and CDR2 from the germline V gene are MNHNS and SASEGT. CDR3 amino acids: CASSGTPSYEQYF. Here the CDR3 DNA reads TGTGCCAGCAGTGGGACACCCTCCTACGAGCAGTACTTC.

The chain combines TRBV5-6 with TRBJ2-5; 11 bases are shared with TRBD2. J lost 2 bases, V lost 2 bases, and 8 bases had no gene match. This CDR3 spans 17 amino acids. The V gene's germline CDR1 is SGHDT and CDR2 YYEEEE. The CDR3 loop reads CASSFWASGGIQETQYF. The CDR3 DNA sequence: TGTGCCAGCAGCTTCTGGGCTAGCGGGGGGATTCAAGAGACCCAGTACTTC.

On this clonotype itself: Germline is not matched at one junction end, which may reflect a read error. V is TRBV20-1 and J is TRBJ2-3; 7 bases match TRBD1. Germline CDR1 DFQATT, CDR2 SNEGSKA (reference sequence). The CDR3 loop spans 19 amino acids. The CDR3, as DNA: TGCAGTGCTGGATTCCGGGACAGCATATCCACCATTGGCGCAGATACGCAGTGTTTT. Its protein is CSAGFRDSISTIGADTQCF.

This clonotype was detected ten times or more. This rearrangement joins TRBV4-2 to TRBJ2-1; 10 bases fit TRBD2. Germline CDR1 reads LGHNA; CDR2 reads YNFKEQ. Germline trimming cut 6 bases from V and 10 bases from J; bases unmatched to any gene: 6. The CDR3 length is 13 residues. CDR3 DNA: TGTGCCAGCAGGAGCGGGGGGGGTGTGGAGCAGTTCTTC. As protein: CASRSGGGVEQFF.

V is TRBV5-4 and J is TRBJ2-7, with D perhaps assigned TRBD1 or TRBD2 (5 bases each). CDR1 and CDR2 from the germline V gene are SGHNT and YYREEE (reference sequence). CDR3 length equals 15 residues. Trimming cost V 3 bases and J 3 bases, with 16 bases left between them. The CDR3 nucleotides read TGTGCCAGCAGCTCAACCGGGACCTTAGACTACGAGCAGTACTTC. Its translation: CASSSTGTLDYEQYF.

This sequence joins TRBV14 and TRBJ2-5; a weak D match, TRBD2 (5 bases). This CDR3 spans 13 amino acids. The V gene's germline CDR1 is SGHDN and CDR2 FVKESK. V lost 0 bases and J lost 6, with 8 bases in between. The CDR3 coding sequence is TGTGCCAGCAGCCAAGAACTAGGAAAGACCCAGTACTTC. Encoded protein: CASSQELGKTQYF.

This clonotype was observed a single time. The V and J genes are TRBV19 and TRBJ1-2; D ambiguous. This CDR3 spans 11 amino acids. In germline, CDR1 is LNHDA, CDR2 SQIVND (reference sequence). V gave up 10 bases and J gave up 8 bases, with 14 bases separating them. In nucleotides, the CDR3 is TGTGCCACTTCTACCCCGTTGGGCTACACCTTC. Amino acids: CATSTPLGYTF. The entire variable domain, with the rest obtained from reference TRBV19 and TRBJ1-2, is as follows: DGGITQSPKYLFRKEGQNVTLSCEQNLNHDAMYWYRQDPGQGLRLIYYSQIVNDFQKGDIAEGYSVSREKKESFPLTVTSAQKNPTAFYLCATSTPLGYTFGSGTRLTVV.

The chain has TRBV7-2 and TRBJ2-1, with D hard to call. V lost 2 bases, J lost 1 base, and 9 bases lay in between. The germline V gene has CDR1 SGHTA and CDR2 FQGNSA. There are 15 residues in the CDR3. This CDR3 reads CASSLYWDSYNEQFF. DNA for the CDR3: TGTGCCAGCAGCTTATACTGGGATTCCTACAATGAGCAGTTCTTC.

This clonotype was counted ten times or more. The J gene is TRBJ1-1, the V gene TRBV2; unclear D gene. The CDR3 is 14 residues long. Germline V gives CDR1 SNHLY, CDR2 FYNNEI. The V end lost 7 bases, the J end lost 5 bases, and 17 bases lay between the germline ends. As DNA, the CDR3 is TGTGCCAGCATAAAAAGAGTGGTTGGGACTGAAGCTTTCTTT. It codes for CASIKRVVGTEAFF. The full variable domain, in which reference TRBV2 and TRBJ1-1 provide the parts outside the CDR3, is EPEVTQTPSHQVTQMGQEVILRCVPISNHLYFYWYRQILGQKVEFLVSFYNNEISEKSEIFDDQFSVERPDGSNFTLKIRSTKLEDSAMYFCASIKRVVGTEAFFGQGTRLTVV.

As concerns this clonotype: The junction and the germline gene differ at one end; a read error may be behind it. The chain recombines TRBV27 with TRBJ2-3, with TRBD2 matching 8 bases. The CDR3 sequence is 16 residues long. Per the germline V gene, CDR1 is MNHEY and CDR2 is SMNVEV (reference sequence). The CDR3 DNA sequence: TGTGCCAACAGTTTACTCGCGGGGGGAGGCACAGATACGCAGTATTTT. As protein: CANSLLAGGGTDTQYF.

This chain links TRBV19 with TRBJ2-7; D is uncertain. The CDR3 sequence is 15 residues long. CDR1 LNHDA and CDR2 SQIVND come from the germline V gene (reference sequence). V lost 5 bases to trimming and J lost 2 bases, with 16 bases between them. CDR3 sequence reads: CASSPRDSLTYEQYF. In nucleotides, the CDR3 is TGTGCCAGTAGTCCCCGTGATAGCTTAACCTACGAGCAGTACTTC. The entire variable domain, with the rest obtained from reference TRBV19 and TRBJ2-7, is as follows: DGGITQSPKYLFRKEGQNVTLSCEQNLNHDAMYWYRQDPGQGLRLIYYSQIVNDFQKGDIAEGYSVSREKKESFPLTVTSAQKNPTAFYLCASSPRDSLTYEQYFGPGTRLTVT.

The V and J genes are TRBV2 and TRBJ2-3; 7 bases are a match to TRBD1. J lost 4 bases, V lost 4 bases, and 8 bases had no gene match. Germline-derived CDR1 and CDR2 are SNHLY and FYNNEI. The CDR3 is made up of 15 amino acids. The CDR3 loop reads CASSGTGDMSDTQYF. CDR3 in DNA: TGTGCCAGCAGTGGAACAGGGGACATGTCAGATACGCAGTATTTT.

This chain links TRBV7-2 with TRBJ2-3; unclear D gene. The CDR3 contains 13 residues. The V end lost 3 bases, the J end lost 2 bases, and 6 bases lay between the germline ends. Germline V gene lookup returns CDR1 SGHTA and CDR2 FQGNSA. CDR3 in DNA: TGTGCCAGCAGCTTCCCCCCCACAGATACGCAGTATTTT. Translation gives CASSFPPTDTQYF. The variable domain in full, with the rest retrieved from reference TRBV7-2 and TRBJ2-3, is GAGVSQSPSNKVTEKGKDVELRCDPISGHTALYWYRQSLGQGLEFLIYFQGNSAPDKSGLPSDRFSAERTGGSVSTLTIQRTQQEDSAVYLCASSFPPTDTQYFGPGTRLTVL.

This clonotype was detected many times. The J gene is TRBJ1-3, the V gene TRBV19; tentatively, D is TRBD1 (5 bases). Germline CDR1 LNHDA, CDR2 SQIVND (reference sequence). The CDR3 length is 15 residues. V lost 3 bases and J 2 bases, leaving 11 bases between the germline ends. The chain's CDR3 is CASSILSTAGNTIYF. In DNA, the CDR3 is TGTGCCAGTAGTATTCTCTCGACAGCTGGAAACACCATATATTTT.

This clonotype has at least ten counts. CDR3 sequence (DNA): TGTGCCAGCGCAGGAGACAGGGTCTCATCCCAGTACTTC. Amino acid sequence: CASAGDRVSSQYF. The rearrangement uses TRBV7-2 and TRBJ2-5; TRBD1 matches at 7 bases. The V and J ends lost 8 bases and 9 bases, in that order; junction bases with no gene match: 12. Germline V gene data show CDR1 as SGHTA and CDR2 as FQGNSA. CDR3 length: 13 amino acids.

This clonotype was detected many times. V and J are TRBV7-8 and TRBJ1-5, with D possibly TRBD1 on 6 matching bases. Trimming shortened V by 2 bases and J by 3 bases, and 11 bases separated the two germline ends. The CDR3 is 15 residues long. Germline CDR1 SGHVS, CDR2 FQNEAQ. The CDR3 DNA follows: TGTGCCAGCAGCTTATATGGGGGCAACAATCAGCCCCAGCATTTT. Its translation: CASSLYGGNNQPQHF.